One and the same sample provided the 11 T cell receptor beta chains below, sequenced in a study of blood T cell repertoires in COVID-19. Method: immunoSEQ multiplex PCR; TCRdb's copy keeps in-frame clones and lacks some. The sample yields some 320,000 clones, approximately 85% seen once. The sequenced material came from peripheral blood. The receptors come from a human donor in a cohort sampled during active COVID-19.

This chain connects TRBV5-6 to TRBJ1-4, with D perhaps TRBD1 (6 bases). CDR3 length: 13 amino acids. The germline V gene encodes CDR1 SGHDT and CDR2 YYEEEE. V was clipped by 4 bases and J by 7 bases, with 11 bases between them. DNA of the CDR3: TGTGCCAGCAGCCTCCTAGGGGGTGAAAAACTGTTTTTT. Translating it yields CASSLLGGEKLFF.

In this sample, this clone turned up many times. V gene TRBV5-1 combines with J gene TRBJ1-2; TRBD1 might be the D (5 bases). The CDR3 spans 12 residues. V lost 7 bases, J lost 6 bases, and 13 bases lay in between. The germline V gene encodes CDR1 SGHRS and CDR2 YFSETQ. The CDR3 loop reads CASVDGQHGYTF. CDR3 bases: TGCGCCAGCGTTGATGGACAACATGGCTACACCTTC. Drawing the rest from reference TRBV5-1 and TRBJ1-2, the complete variable domain is KAGVTQTPRYLIKTRGQQVTLSCSPISGHRSVSWYQQTPGQGLQFLFEYFSETQRNKGNFPGRFSGRQFSNSRSEMNVSTLELGDSALYLCASVDGQHGYTFGSGTRLTVV.

This clone was observed once. In this CDR3 the conserved last residue, phenylalanine or tryptophan, is missing, so a read error is likely. The limits of the CDR3 on the DNA are not certain, so only TCRdb's listed CDR3 is given. CDR3 amino acids: CASSLVSERGN. V gene TRBV7-8 combines with J gene TRBJ1-2. Germline assignment: CDR1 SGHVS and CDR2 FQNEAQ. The CDR3 is 11 residues long, ends included.

This chain uses TRBV12-2 with TRBJ2-7; TRBD1 reflects the table's D call only, with no check against the DNA. TRBV12-2 is a recognized pseudogene. This CDR3 is built from 16 residues. In nucleotides, the CDR3 is TGTGCAAGTCGCTTATCCGAACAATGTGCCTCCTACGAGCAGTACTTC. Translation: CASRLSEQCASYEQYF.

This chain connects TRBV6-4 to TRBJ1-1; 7 nucleotides line up with TRBD1. This CDR3 is built from 15 residues. J gave up 6 bases and V 6 bases, and 13 bases lay outside the gene matches. Per the germline V gene, CDR1 is MRHNA and CDR2 is SNTAGT. CDR3 DNA: TGTGCCAGCAGCGTCGACAGGGCCCCGAATGCTGAAGCTTTCTTT. This translates into CASSVDRAPNAEAFF.

Only a few counts were recorded for this clone. The V call is TRBV18, the J call TRBJ1-4, with unresolved D. CDR3 size: 14 residues. V was trimmed by 2 bases and J by 7 bases, leaving 11 bases between them. Germline loops: CDR1 KGHSH, CDR2 LQKENI. The CDR3 DNA follows: TGTGCCAGCTCACCAACTAGGCACGCTGAAAAACTGTTTTTT. Translating it yields CASSPTRHAEKLFF.

The chain couples TRBV5-5 to TRBJ2-3, with 10 positions matching TRBD1. The CDR3 is 18 amino acids. Trimming took 1 base from V and 2 from J; bases not matched to a gene: 10. CDR1 SGHKS and CDR2 YYEKEE come from the germline V gene (reference sequence). CDR3 sequence reads: CASSLRWTGGDDTDTQYF. CDR3 in DNA: TGTGCCAGCAGCTTGAGGTGGACAGGGGGGGATGACACAGATACGCAGTATTTT.

The DNA for the CDR3 is TGTGCCACGGTAGACAGCGCGCAGACTGAAGCTTTCTTT. This codes for CATVDSAQTEAFF. V gene TRBV27 combines with J gene TRBJ1-1; possibly TRBD1 for D (5 bases). This CDR3 has 13 amino acids. V lost 10 bases, J lost 5 bases, and 17 bases lay in between. The germline gives CDR1 MNHEY, CDR2 SMNVEV (reference sequence).

The chain couples TRBV5-1 to TRBJ2-7, with a weak D call TRBD1 (6 bases). CDR3 length: 17 residues. Trimming removed 6 bases at V and 0 bases at J, with 22 bases between. Germline CDR1 and CDR2: SGHRS and YFSETQ. CDR3 sequence: CASNEGEQGASSYEQYF. CDR3 sequence (DNA): TGCGCCAGCAACGAAGGGGAACAGGGAGCGTCCTCCTACGAGCAGTACTTC. The variable domain in full, completed from reference TRBV5-1 and TRBJ2-7, reads KAGVTQTPRYLIKTRGQQVTLSCSPISGHRSVSWYQQTPGQGLQFLFEYFSETQRNKGNFPGRFSGRQFSNSRSEMNVSTLELGDSALYLCASNEGEQGASSYEQYFGPGTRLTVT.

The chain links TRBV11-2 to TRBJ2-3; 7 bases line up with TRBD2. In germline, CDR1 is SGHAT, CDR2 FQNNGV. The CDR3 contains 14 residues. Trimming took 5 bases from V and 5 from J; bases not matched to a gene: 7. CDR3 bases: TGTGCCAGCAGCGGACGACTAGCCCTAGATACGCAGTATTTT. This sequence encodes CASSGRLALDTQYF. Full variable domain (rest looked up from reference TRBV11-2 and TRBJ2-3): EAGVAQSPRYKIIEKRQSVAFWCNPISGHATLYWYQQILGQGPKLLIQFQNNGVVDDSQLPKDRFSAERLKGVDSTLKIQPAKLEDSAVYLCASSGRLALDTQYFGPGTRLTVL.

The chain uses TRBV5-1 and TRBJ1-2; 9 bases line up with TRBD1. The CDR3 loop spans 18 amino acids. V lost 1 base, J lost 4 bases, and 14 bases stayed unmatched. Germline CDR1 SGHRS, CDR2 YFSETQ. DNA for the CDR3: TGCGCCAGCAGCTTGTCCGGGACCGGGACAGGGTCGATCTATGGCTACACCTTC. This sequence encodes CASSLSGTGTGSIYGYTF.